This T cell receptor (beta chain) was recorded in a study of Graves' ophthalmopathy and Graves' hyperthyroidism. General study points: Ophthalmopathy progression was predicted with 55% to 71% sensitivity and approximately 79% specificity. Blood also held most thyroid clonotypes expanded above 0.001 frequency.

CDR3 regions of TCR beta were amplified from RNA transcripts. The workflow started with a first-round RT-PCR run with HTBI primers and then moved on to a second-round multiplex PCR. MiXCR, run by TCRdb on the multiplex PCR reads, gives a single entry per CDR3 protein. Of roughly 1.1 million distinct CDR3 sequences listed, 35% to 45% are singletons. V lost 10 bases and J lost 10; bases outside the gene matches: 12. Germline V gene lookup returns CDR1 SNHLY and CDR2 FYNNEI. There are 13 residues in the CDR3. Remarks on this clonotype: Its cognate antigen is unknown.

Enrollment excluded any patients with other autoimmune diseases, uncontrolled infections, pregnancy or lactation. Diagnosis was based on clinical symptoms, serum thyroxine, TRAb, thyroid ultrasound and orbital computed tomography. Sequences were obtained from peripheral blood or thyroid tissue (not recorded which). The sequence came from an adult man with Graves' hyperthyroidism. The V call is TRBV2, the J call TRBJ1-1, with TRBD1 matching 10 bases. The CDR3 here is CANSGTGVVGAFF. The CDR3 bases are TGTGCCAACTCCGGGACAGGGGTCGTTGGAGCTTTCTTT. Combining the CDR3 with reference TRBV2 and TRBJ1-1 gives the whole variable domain EPEVTQTPSHQVTQMGQEVILRCVPISNHLYFYWYRQILGQKVEFLVSFYNNEISEKSEIFDDQFSVERPDGSNFTLKIRSTKLEDSAMYFCANSGTGVVGAFFGQGTRLTVV.